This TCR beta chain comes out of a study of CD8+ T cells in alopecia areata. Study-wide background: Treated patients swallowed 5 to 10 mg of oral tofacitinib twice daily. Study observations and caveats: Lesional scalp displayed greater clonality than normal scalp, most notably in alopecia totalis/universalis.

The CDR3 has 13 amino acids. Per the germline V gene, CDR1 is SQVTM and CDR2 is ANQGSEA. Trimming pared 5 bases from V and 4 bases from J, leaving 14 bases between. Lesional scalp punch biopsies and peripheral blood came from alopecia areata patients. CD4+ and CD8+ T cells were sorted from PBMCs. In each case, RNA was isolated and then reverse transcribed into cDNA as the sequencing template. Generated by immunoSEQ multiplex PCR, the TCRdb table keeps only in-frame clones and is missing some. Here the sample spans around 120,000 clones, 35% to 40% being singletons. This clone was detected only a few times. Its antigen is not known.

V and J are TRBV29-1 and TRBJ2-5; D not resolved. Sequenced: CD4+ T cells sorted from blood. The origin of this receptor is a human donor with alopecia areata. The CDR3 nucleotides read TGCAGCGTTCCGGGCCTTCGACCAGAGACCCAGTACTTC. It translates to CSVPGLRPETQYF.